The clone carrying this T cell receptor (beta chain) was recorded many times. Its specificity is unknown. This sample is part of a study of T cells in Graves' hyperthyroidism and ophthalmopathy. Study information: Peripheral blood specimens were obtained at initial diagnosis, prior to any treatment. Study-wide results and caveats: Most thyroid clonotypes expanded above 0.001 were also detected in blood.

CDR3 length: 15 amino acids. Germline V gives CDR1 SNHLY, CDR2 FYNNEI. The ends were cut back, 9 bases at V and 0 bases at J, with 15 bases in the middle. RNA transcripts gave rise to amplified TCR beta CDR3 regions. A set of HTBI primers served as the primers for a first-round RT-PCR of the TCR CDR3. Each CDR3 protein gets one entry after TCRdb re-called the multiplex PCR reads with MiXCR. The sample includes 650,000 to 700,000 distinct CDR3 sequences, around a sixth of them seen just once. Graves' hyperthyroidism is called stable when ophthalmopathy does not progress within 18 months. The diagnostic basis comprised clinical symptoms, serum thyroxine and TRAb, thyroid ultrasound and orbital computed tomography.

This TCR was recovered from a man aged 50-59 years with Graves' hyperthyroidism. Material for sequencing was blood. This chain joins TRBV2 and TRBJ1-5; D possibly corresponds to TRBD1 (6 bases). The CDR3 loop is CASFLGQSSNQPQHF. DNA for the CDR3: TGTGCCAGTTTCCTAGGACAGAGTAGCAATCAGCCCCAGCATTTT.